Presented here are 29 T cell receptor beta chains from one specimen sequenced in a study of blood T cell repertoires in COVID-19 (dated by TCRdb to 2018 to 2020). Libraries were built with the immunoSEQ multiplex PCR assay. TCRdb holds this immuneACCESS table with in-frame rearrangements only. Some clones are missing; in checked studies, unresolved V genes explain under half, and the rest has no known cause. Counted in this sample were hundreds of thousands of clones; just under 90% of them appeared once. Approximately 9.3% of the sample belongs to the ten largest clones. The sequencing input was PBMCs or T cells enriched from blood (not recorded which). Every receptor here comes from a woman between 45 and 65 years old who had recovered from COVID-19.

The rearrangement links TRBV28 to TRBJ2-2, with a possible D match to TRBD1 (6 bases). The germline CDR1 and CDR2 sequences are MDHEN and SYDVKM. This CDR3 is built from 14 residues. V was clipped by 7 bases and J by 4 bases, with 13 bases between them. CDR3 sequence: CASNLDRGTGELFF. The DNA of the CDR3 is TGTGCCAGCAATCTGGACAGAGGCACCGGGGAGCTGTTTTTT.

The genes are TRBV2 and TRBJ2-3; D is unclear. The CDR3 length is 16 residues. V was trimmed by 4 bases and J by 6 bases, leaving 20 bases between them. CDR1 is SNHLY and CDR2 is FYNNEI in the germline V gene. CDR3 in amino acids: CASSVSPSPVKDTQYF. CDR3 nucleotide sequence: TGTGCCAGCAGTGTGAGCCCAAGTCCGGTAAAGGATACGCAGTATTTT.

The chain joins TRBV15 to TRBJ2-7; 8 bases are shared with TRBD2. CDR1 and CDR2 (germline): LNHNV, YYDKDF (reference sequence). The length of the CDR3 is 13 residues. Losses at the gene ends were 5 bases for V and 6 bases for J; bases not matched to a gene: 6. CDR3 nucleotide sequence: TGTGCCACCAGCGGGACTAGGTCGGGCGAGCAGTACTTC. Encoded protein: CATSGTRSGEQYF.

CDR3 nucleotides: TGTGCCAGCAGCCCCCGGACAGGATTTAGCCCTGGCTACACCTTC. It encodes CASSPRTGFSPGYTF. The rearrangement links TRBV28 to TRBJ1-2, with 7 bases matching TRBD1. CDR3 length: 15 amino acids. Germline assignment: CDR1 MDHEN and CDR2 SYDVKM. The trim removed 6 bases at V and 7 bases at J, leaving 14 bases unmatched.

The V and J genes are TRBV7-2 and TRBJ2-3, with TRBD1 matching over 8 bases. This CDR3 comprises 14 residues. CDR1 is SGHTA, CDR2 FQGNSA, per germline. V lost 5 bases to trimming and J lost 3 bases; unmatched junction nucleotides: 4. DNA for the CDR3: TGTGCCAGCAGCCCGAGGACAGGGACAGATACGCAGTATTTT. Translation: CASSPRTGTDTQYF. The entire variable domain, with the rest obtained from reference TRBV7-2 and TRBJ2-3, is as follows: GAGVSQSPSNKVTEKGKDVELRCDPISGHTALYWYRQSLGQGLEFLIYFQGNSAPDKSGLPSDRFSAERTGGSVSTLTIQRTQQEDSAVYLCASSPRTGTDTQYFGPGTRLTVL.

This clone was observed a handful of times. This chain links TRBV10-1 with TRBJ2-3, with D unresolved. CDR1 WNHNN and CDR2 SYGVQD come from the germline V gene (reference sequence). The CDR3 runs to 13 residues. Trimming removed 5 bases at V and 4 bases at J, with 10 bases between. The CDR3 DNA reads as TGCGCCAGCAGTTATTATTCCGCAGATACGCAGTATTTT. This translates into CASSYYSADTQYF.

The chain couples TRBV7-3 to TRBJ2-5, with TRBD2 as a possible D gene (6 bases). The CDR3 loop spans 13 amino acids. The V end lost 1 base, the J end lost 5 bases, and 8 bases lay between the germline ends. Per germline, CDR1 SGHTA and CDR2 FQGTGA. The chain's CDR3 is CASSLIAGETQYF. The CDR3 DNA follows: TGTGCCAGCAGCTTAATTGCGGGGGAGACCCAGTACTTC.

The chain links TRBV30 to TRBJ1-4, with TRBD1 identical over 9 bases. The length of the CDR3 is 12 residues. Looked up from germline, CDR1 is GTSNPN and CDR2 is SVGIG (reference sequence). Trimming took 7 bases from V and 7 from J; bases not matched to a gene: 4. In DNA, the CDR3 is TGTGCCTCCGGACAGGGGAGTGAAAAACTGTTTTTT. Residues: CASGQGSEKLFF.

The chain couples TRBV11-2 to TRBJ1-4, with 10 bases identical to TRBD1. CDR1 SGHAT and CDR2 FQNNGV come from the germline V gene. There are 15 residues in the CDR3. Losses at the gene ends were 6 bases for V and 7 bases for J; bases not matched to a gene: 8. DNA of the CDR3: TGTGCCAGCAGGCGGGACAGGGGTTTCAGTGAAAAACTGTTTTTT. Amino acids: CASRRDRGFSEKLFF.

In its sample, this clone was seen once. The rearrangement joins TRBV20-1 to TRBJ1-5; D is unresolved. This CDR3 spans 11 amino acids. Germline V CDR1 and CDR2: DFQATT, SNEGSKA (reference sequence). Trimming removed 3 bases at V and 11 bases at J, with 11 bases between. CDR3 in DNA: TGCAGTGCTAGGGTCCCCGGGGCCCAGCATTTT. Its protein product is CSARVPGAQHF.

This clone has a single count. This chain connects TRBV7-2 to TRBJ1-6, with 8 positions matching TRBD1. The V gene end was trimmed by 2 bases and the J gene end by 7 bases; junction bases not matched to a gene: 4. The CDR3 has 15 amino acids. CDR1 and CDR2 from the germline V gene are SGHTA and FQGNSA. The CDR3 DNA sequence: TGTGCCAGCAGCTTAAGGACAGGGCAGAATTCACCCCTCCACTTT. Protein product: CASSLRTGQNSPLHF.

A remark on this clone: The identical CDR3 is also encoded by other nucleotide sequences in the sample. The chain employs TRBV2 and TRBJ2-2, with 8 bases lining up with TRBD1. V gave up 6 bases and J gave up 2 bases; unmatched junction bases: 2. The germline CDR1 and CDR2 sequences are SNHLY and FYNNEI. The CDR3 runs 14 residues. The DNA for the CDR3 is TGTGCCAGCAGAGGACAGGGAAACACCGGGGAGCTGTTTTTT. Amino acids: CASRGQGNTGELFF.

This clone was seen a handful of times. J is TRBJ1-5 and V is TRBV4-2; D remains unclear. Trimming removed 0 bases at V and 4 bases at J, with 10 bases between. This CDR3 spans 15 amino acids. Per the germline V gene, CDR1 is LGHNA and CDR2 is YNFKEQ. CDR3 DNA: TGTGCCAGCAGCCAAGATGACTCCCATAATCAGCCCCAGCATTTT. As protein: CASSQDDSHNQPQHF.

The chain links TRBV20-1 to TRBJ1-1; D is unclear. Germline assignment: CDR1 DFQATT and CDR2 SNEGSKA (reference sequence). CDR3 length equals 15 residues. V was shortened by 3 bases and J by 0 bases, with 14 bases between the two germline ends. The CDR3 bases are TGCAGTGCTAGTTGGCAAACCTCGATGAACACTGAAGCTTTCTTT. Its protein product is CSASWQTSMNTEAFF.

V and J are TRBV7-2 and TRBJ1-3, with TRBD1 matching 9 bases. V was clipped by 2 bases and J by 4 bases; unmatched bases: 6. CDR3 size: 16 residues. Germline V gives CDR1 SGHTA, CDR2 FQGNSA. CDR3 bases: TGTGCCAGCAGCTTACCGGGACAGGGTGTAGGAAACACCATATATTTT. It encodes CASSLPGQGVGNTIYF.

The chain uses TRBV5-6 and TRBJ1-2; D unclear. Deletions cut 4 bases from V and 2 bases from J, with 12 bases between. CDR3 length equals 14 residues. CDR1 and CDR2 (germline): SGHDT, YYEEEE. The CDR3 bases are TGTGCCAGCAGCGTCCCCGACGGGAACTATGGCTACACCTTC. Translating gives CASSVPDGNYGYTF.

The chain joins TRBV7-3 to TRBJ1-2, with D unresolved. V dropped 1 base and J dropped 3 bases, with 6 bases sitting between them. Germline values: CDR1 SGHTA, CDR2 FQGTGA. This CDR3 is 13 amino acids long. The CDR3 loop is CASSLMSDYGYTF. CDR3 nucleotides: TGTGCCAGCAGCTTAATGTCAGACTATGGCTACACCTTC.

The chain joins TRBV7-9 to TRBJ1-4; the D gene is possibly TRBD1 (5 bases). The CDR3 is made up of 14 amino acids. Germline-derived CDR1 and CDR2 are SEHNR and FQNEAQ (reference sequence). Trimming cost V 2 bases and J 7 bases, with 11 bases left between them. CDR3 residues: CASSLNRQIEKLFF. The CDR3 DNA is TGTGCCAGCAGCTTAAACAGGCAGATTGAAAAACTGTTTTTT.

The chain's CDR3 is CASGLVLSEAFF. CDR3 DNA: TGTGCTAGTGGTTTGGTACTAAGTGAAGCTTTCTTT. The chain uses TRBV12-5 and TRBJ1-1; no clear D. The V gene lost 0 bases and the J gene lost 7 bases, with 6 bases spanning the gap. The CDR3 consists of 12 residues. CDR1 is LGHNT and CDR2 is FRNRAP in the germline V gene.

V usage is TRBV4-3 and J usage is TRBJ1-3, with 8 bases aligning to TRBD1. The CDR3 is 19 residues long. Germline loops: CDR1 LGHNA, CDR2 YSLEER. The junction had 10 bases not matched to a gene; V was cut back by 0 bases and J by 0 bases. Here the CDR3 DNA reads TGCGCCAGCAGCCAAGATTCAGGACAGGGACTTAGCTCTGGAAACACCATATATTTT. Translating gives CASSQDSGQGLSSGNTIYF.

This chain connects TRBV19 to TRBJ2-7, with D maybe TRBD2 (5 bases). Trimming shortened V by 1 base and J by 0 bases, and 7 bases separated the two germline ends. The CDR3 is 14 amino acids. Germline-derived CDR1 and CDR2 are LNHDA and SQIVND (reference sequence). In DNA, the CDR3 is TGTGCCAGTAGTATAGTTGGGAGCTCCTACGAGCAGTACTTC. It yields the protein CASSIVGSSYEQYF.

CDR3 sequence: CASWTPGQSYEQYF. The CDR3 nucleotides read TGTGCCAGTTGGACCCCGGGACAGAGCTACGAGCAGTACTTC. The rearrangement uses TRBV6-5 and TRBJ2-7; 7 bases are a match to TRBD1. Germline loops: CDR1 MNHEY, CDR2 SVGAGI. V lost 9 bases, J lost 3 bases, and 11 bases stayed unmatched. The CDR3 has 14 residues.

The rearrangement uses TRBV18 and TRBJ2-7; weak D call: TRBD1 (5 bases). V was trimmed by 4 bases and J by 3 bases, leaving 13 bases between them. Germline V lookup: CDR1 KGHSH, CDR2 LQKENI. The CDR3 contains 14 residues. CDR3 in amino acids: CASSRIDSNYEQYF. The CDR3 DNA reads as TGTGCCAGCTCACGAATCGACAGCAACTACGAGCAGTACTTC.

The chain links TRBV19 to TRBJ2-5, with D possibly TRBD2 on 6 matching bases. CDR1 is LNHDA and CDR2 is SQIVND in the germline V gene (reference sequence). V was pared by 5 bases and J by 3 bases, with 10 bases between. CDR3 length: 13 amino acids. CDR3 sequence: CASSSRREETQYF. In DNA form, the CDR3 reads TGTGCCAGTAGTTCCAGGAGGGAAGAGACCCAGTACTTC.

This chain joins TRBV7-2 and TRBJ2-2; 9 nucleotides match TRBD1. Germline CDR1 is SGHTA and CDR2 is FQGNSA. V was pared by 3 bases and J by 5 bases, with 7 bases of the junction left unmatched. The CDR3 runs 16 residues. The CDR3 loop is CASSFPGTGTTGELFF. DNA of the CDR3: TGTGCCAGCAGCTTCCCCGGGACAGGGACTACCGGGGAGCTGTTTTTT.

The rearrangement joins TRBV28 to TRBJ1-2; D is ambiguous. The germline gives CDR1 MDHEN, CDR2 SYDVKM. This CDR3 is 14 amino acids long. The V and J ends lost 7 bases and 8 bases respectively, with 20 bases between them. The CDR3 spells CASTPGWPFGGYTF. CDR3 DNA: TGTGCCAGCACCCCGGGGTGGCCTTTTGGGGGCTACACCTTC.

The genes are TRBV5-4 and TRBJ1-3, with a possible D match to TRBD1 (6 bases). This CDR3 region has 14 residues. Trimming left V 0 bases short and J 4 bases short, with 8 bases between. From germline, CDR1 is SGHNT and CDR2 YYREEE (reference sequence). This CDR3 is CASSLGGRGNTIYF. The DNA of the CDR3 is TGTGCCAGCAGCTTGGGGGGGCGCGGAAACACCATATATTTT.

This clone has just a few counts. CDR3 DNA: TGTGCCAGCAGGGACAGGGGTGGTACCGGGGAGCTGTTTTTT. Amino acid sequence: CASRDRGGTGELFF. The V and J genes are TRBV28 and TRBJ2-2; 9 bases align to TRBD1. V lost 6 bases, J lost 5 bases, and 4 bases stayed unmatched. Germline CDR1 is MDHEN and CDR2 is SYDVKM. The CDR3 loop spans 14 amino acids. The variable domain in full, completed from reference TRBV28 and TRBJ2-2, reads DVKVTQSSRYLVKRTGEKVFLECVQDMDHENMFWYRQDPGLGLRLIYFSYDVKMKEKGDIPEGYSVSREKKERFSLILESASTNQTSMYLCASRDRGGTGELFFGEGSRLTVL.

The chain recombines TRBV11-3 with TRBJ1-2, with D possibly TRBD1 on 6 matching bases. This CDR3 contains 18 residues. V was cut by 5 bases and J by 0 bases, with 22 bases left in between. Germline V CDR1 and CDR2: SGHNT, YENEEA. This chain's CDR3 is CASSLVCETGQANYGYTF. CDR3 bases: TGTGCCAGCAGCCTGGTGTGTGAGACAGGACAAGCTAACTATGGCTACACCTTC.